This T cell receptor beta chain was recorded in a study of OX40 agonist ivuxolimab in advanced cancers. Blood draws occurred at baseline, cycle 4 day 1, and cycle 7 day 1. Trimming removed 3 bases from V and 5 bases from J, with 9 bases in between. The germline gives CDR1 SQVTM, CDR2 ANQGSEA. The CDR3 runs 12 residues. The method was immunoSEQ multiplex PCR; TCRdb's version includes in-frame clones alone and lacks a portion of them. The table shows 100,000 or so clones, with 70% to 90% occurring only once. The V call is TRBV29-1, the J call TRBJ2-3; D is ambiguous. The receptor comes from an adult with an advanced solid tumor such as melanoma, head and neck, liver or kidney cancer. Sequencing used CD4+ or CD8+ T cells sorted from blood, obtained in a trial of the OX40 agonist ivuxolimab. The CDR3 nucleotides read TGCAGCGTTGAGGTCGCCGGAGATACGCAGTATTTT. Translating it yields CSVEVAGDTQYF.